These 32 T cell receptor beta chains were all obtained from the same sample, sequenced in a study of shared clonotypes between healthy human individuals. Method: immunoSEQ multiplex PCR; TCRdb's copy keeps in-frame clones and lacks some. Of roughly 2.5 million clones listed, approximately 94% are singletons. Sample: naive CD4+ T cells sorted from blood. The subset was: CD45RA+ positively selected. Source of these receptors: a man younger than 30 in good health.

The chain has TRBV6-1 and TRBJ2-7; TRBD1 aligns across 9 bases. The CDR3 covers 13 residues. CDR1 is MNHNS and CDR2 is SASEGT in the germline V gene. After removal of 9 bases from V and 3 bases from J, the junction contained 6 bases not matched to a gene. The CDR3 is CASHRDRDYEQYF. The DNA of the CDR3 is TGTGCCAGTCACCGGGACAGGGACTACGAGCAGTACTTC.

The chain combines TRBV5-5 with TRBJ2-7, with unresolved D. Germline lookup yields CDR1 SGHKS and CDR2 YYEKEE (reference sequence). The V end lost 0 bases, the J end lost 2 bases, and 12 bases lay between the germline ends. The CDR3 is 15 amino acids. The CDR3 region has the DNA TGTGCCAGCAGCTTGGGCCAGTCACCCACCTACGAGCAGTACTTC. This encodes CASSLGQSPTYEQYF.

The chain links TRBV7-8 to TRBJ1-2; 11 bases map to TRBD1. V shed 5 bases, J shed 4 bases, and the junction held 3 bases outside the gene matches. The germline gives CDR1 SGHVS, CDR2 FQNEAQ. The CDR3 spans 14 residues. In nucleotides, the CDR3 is TGTGCCAGCAGCCTGGGACAGGGGGGCTATGGCTACACCTTC. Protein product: CASSLGQGGYGYTF.

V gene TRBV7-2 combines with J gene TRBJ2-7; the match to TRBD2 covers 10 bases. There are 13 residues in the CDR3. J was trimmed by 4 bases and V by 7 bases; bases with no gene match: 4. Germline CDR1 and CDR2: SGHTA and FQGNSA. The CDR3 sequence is CASTTSGIYEQYF. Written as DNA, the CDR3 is TGTGCCAGCACAACTAGCGGGATTTACGAGCAGTACTTC.

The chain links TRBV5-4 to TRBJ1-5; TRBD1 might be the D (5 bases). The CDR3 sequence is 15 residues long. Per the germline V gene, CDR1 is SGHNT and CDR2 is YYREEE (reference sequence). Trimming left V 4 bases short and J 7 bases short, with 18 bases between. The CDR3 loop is CASSTGPEAGQPQHF. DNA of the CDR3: TGTGCCAGCAGCACGGGACCTGAGGCAGGACAGCCCCAGCATTTT.

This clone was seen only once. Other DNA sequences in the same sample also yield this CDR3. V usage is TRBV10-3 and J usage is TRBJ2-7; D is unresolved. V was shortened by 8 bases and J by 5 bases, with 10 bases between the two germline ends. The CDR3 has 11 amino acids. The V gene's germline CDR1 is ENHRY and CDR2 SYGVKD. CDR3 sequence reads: CAIRSLDEQYF. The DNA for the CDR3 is TGTGCCATCCGTTCCTTGGACGAGCAGTACTTC.

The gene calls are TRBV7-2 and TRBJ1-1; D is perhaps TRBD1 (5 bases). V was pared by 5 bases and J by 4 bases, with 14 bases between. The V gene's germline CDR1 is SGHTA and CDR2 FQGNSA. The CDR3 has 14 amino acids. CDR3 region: CASSPGGGVTEAFF. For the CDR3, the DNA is TGTGCCAGCAGCCCAGGCGGGGGAGTCACTGAAGCTTTCTTT.

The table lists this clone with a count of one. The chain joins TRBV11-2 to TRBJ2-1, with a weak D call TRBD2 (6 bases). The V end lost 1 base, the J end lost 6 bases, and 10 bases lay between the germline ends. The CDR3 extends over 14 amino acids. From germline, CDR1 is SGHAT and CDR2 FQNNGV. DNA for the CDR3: TGTGCCAGCAGCTTAGGACATAGCGGCAATGAGCAGTTCTTC. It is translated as CASSLGHSGNEQFF.

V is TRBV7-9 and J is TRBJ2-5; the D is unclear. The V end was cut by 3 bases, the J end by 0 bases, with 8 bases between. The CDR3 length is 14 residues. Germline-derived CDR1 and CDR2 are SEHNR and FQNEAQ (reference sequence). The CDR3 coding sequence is TGTGCCAGCAGCTTGCGGAGTAACCAAGAGACCCAGTACTTC. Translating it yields CASSLRSNQETQYF.

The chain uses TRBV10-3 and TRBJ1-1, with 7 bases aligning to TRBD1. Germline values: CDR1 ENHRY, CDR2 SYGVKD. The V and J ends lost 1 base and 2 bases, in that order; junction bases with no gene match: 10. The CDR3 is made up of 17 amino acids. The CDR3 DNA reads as TGTGCCATCAGTGAGTGGGGCAGGGGGAAATCAAACACTGAAGCTTTCTTT. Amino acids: CAISEWGRGKSNTEAFF.

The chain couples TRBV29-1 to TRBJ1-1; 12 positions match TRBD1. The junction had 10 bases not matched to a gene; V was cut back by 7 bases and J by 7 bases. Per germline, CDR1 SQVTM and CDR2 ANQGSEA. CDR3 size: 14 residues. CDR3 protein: CSAPSGQGAIEAFF. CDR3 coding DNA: TGCAGCGCCCCCTCGGGACAGGGGGCTATTGAAGCTTTCTTT.

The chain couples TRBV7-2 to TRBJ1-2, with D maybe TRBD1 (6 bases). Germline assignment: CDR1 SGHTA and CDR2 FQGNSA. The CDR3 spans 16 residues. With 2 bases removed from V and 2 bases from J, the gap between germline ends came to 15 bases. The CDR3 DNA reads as TGTGCCAGCAGCTTAAGGGGGGGACCACCCAACTATGGCTACACCTTC. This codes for CASSLRGGPPNYGYTF.

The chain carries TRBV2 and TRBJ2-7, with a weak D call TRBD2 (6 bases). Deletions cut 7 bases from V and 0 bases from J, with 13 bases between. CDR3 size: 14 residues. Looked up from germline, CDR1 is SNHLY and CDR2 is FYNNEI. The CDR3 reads CASMRDLSSYEQYF. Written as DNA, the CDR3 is TGTGCCAGCATGAGGGACTTGAGCTCCTACGAGCAGTACTTC.

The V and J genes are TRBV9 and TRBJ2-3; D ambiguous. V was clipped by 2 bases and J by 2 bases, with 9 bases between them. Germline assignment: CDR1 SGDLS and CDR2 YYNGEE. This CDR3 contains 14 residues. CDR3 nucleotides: TGTGCCAGCAGCGTGGAGTATATCACAGATACGCAGTATTTT. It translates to CASSVEYITDTQYF.

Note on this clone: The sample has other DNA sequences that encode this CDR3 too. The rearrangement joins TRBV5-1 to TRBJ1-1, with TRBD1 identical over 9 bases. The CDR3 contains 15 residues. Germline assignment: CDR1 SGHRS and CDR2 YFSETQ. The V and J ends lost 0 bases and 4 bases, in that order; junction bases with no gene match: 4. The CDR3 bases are TGCGCCAGCAGCTTGGTACAGGGGGCAGGCACTGAAGCTTTCTTT. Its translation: CASSLVQGAGTEAFF.

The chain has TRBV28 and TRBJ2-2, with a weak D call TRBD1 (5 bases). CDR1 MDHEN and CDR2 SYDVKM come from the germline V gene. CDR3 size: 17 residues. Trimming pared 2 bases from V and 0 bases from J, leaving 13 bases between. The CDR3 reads CASSLKSRGANTGELFF. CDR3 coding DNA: TGTGCCAGCAGTTTAAAGAGTAGGGGCGCGAACACCGGGGAGCTGTTTTTT. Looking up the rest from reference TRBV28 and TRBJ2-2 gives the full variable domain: DVKVTQSSRYLVKRTGEKVFLECVQDMDHENMFWYRQDPGLGLRLIYFSYDVKMKEKGDIPEGYSVSREKKERFSLILESASTNQTSMYLCASSLKSRGANTGELFFGEGSRLTVL.

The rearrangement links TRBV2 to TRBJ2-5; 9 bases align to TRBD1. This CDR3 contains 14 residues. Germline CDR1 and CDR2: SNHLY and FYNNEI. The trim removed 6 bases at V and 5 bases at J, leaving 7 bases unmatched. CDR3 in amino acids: CASRVTGGRETQYF. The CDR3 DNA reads TGTGCCAGCAGGGTAACAGGGGGCAGGGAGACCCAGTACTTC.

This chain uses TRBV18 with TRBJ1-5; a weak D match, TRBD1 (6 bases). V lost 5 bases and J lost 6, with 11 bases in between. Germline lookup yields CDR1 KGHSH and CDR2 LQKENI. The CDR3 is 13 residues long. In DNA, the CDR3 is TGTGCCAGCTCATCACAGGGAGGTCAGCCCCAGCATTTT. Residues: CASSSQGGQPQHF.

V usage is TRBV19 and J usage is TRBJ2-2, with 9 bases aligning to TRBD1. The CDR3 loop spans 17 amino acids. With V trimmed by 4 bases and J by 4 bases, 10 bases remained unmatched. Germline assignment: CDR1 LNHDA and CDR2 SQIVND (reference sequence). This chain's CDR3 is CASSTVTGGVGTGELFF. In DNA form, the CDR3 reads TGTGCCAGTAGTACTGTAACAGGGGGCGTCGGCACCGGGGAGCTGTTTTTT.

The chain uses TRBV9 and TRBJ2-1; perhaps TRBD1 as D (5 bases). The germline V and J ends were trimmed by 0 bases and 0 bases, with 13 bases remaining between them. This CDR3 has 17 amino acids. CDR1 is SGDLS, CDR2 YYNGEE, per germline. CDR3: CASSVGGSDSSYNEQFF. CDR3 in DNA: TGTGCCAGCAGCGTAGGGGGCAGCGACAGCTCCTACAATGAGCAGTTCTTC.

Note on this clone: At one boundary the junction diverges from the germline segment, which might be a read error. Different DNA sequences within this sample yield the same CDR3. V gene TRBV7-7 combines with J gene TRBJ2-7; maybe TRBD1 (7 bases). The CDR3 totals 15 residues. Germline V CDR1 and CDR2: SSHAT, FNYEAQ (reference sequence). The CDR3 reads CASSLAAGGSYEQYF. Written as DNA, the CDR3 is TGTGCTAGCAGCTTAGCGGCAGGGGGGTCCTACGAGCAGTACTTC.

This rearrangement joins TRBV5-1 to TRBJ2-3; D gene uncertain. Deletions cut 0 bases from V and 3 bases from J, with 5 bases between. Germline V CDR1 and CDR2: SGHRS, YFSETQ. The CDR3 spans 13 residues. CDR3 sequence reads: CASSLAQTDTQYF. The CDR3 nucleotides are TGCGCCAGCAGCTTGGCCCAGACAGATACGCAGTATTTT.

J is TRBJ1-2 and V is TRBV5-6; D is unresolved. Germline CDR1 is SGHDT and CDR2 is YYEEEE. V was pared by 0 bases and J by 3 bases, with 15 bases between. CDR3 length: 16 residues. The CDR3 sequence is CASSLESGSAHYGYTF. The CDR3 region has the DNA TGTGCCAGCAGCTTGGAATCGGGCAGTGCCCACTATGGCTACACCTTC.

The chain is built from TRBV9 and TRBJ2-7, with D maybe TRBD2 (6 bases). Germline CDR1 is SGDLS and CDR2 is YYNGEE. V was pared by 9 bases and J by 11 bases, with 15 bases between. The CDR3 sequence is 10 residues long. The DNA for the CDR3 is TGTGCCACGCGGGGCCTTGGCGAGTACTTC. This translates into CATRGLGEYF.

The CDR3 loop is CASSDGGPGNTIYF. As DNA, the CDR3 is TGTGCCAGCAGTGACGGGGGGCCTGGAAACACCATATATTTT. V usage is TRBV2 and J usage is TRBJ1-3; D is perhaps TRBD1 (6 bases). Trimming pared 3 bases from V and 2 bases from J, leaving 8 bases between. The CDR3 is 14 amino acids. The germline V gene has CDR1 SNHLY and CDR2 FYNNEI.

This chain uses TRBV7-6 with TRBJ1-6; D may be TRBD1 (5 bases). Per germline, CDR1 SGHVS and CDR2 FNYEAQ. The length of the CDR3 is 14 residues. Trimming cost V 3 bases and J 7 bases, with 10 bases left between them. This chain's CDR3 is CASSFGTRNSPLHF. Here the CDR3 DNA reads TGTGCCAGCAGCTTCGGGACCAGGAATTCACCCCTCCACTTT. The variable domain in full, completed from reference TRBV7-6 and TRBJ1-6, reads GAGVSQSPRYKVTKRGQDVALRCDPISGHVSLYWYRQALGQGPEFLTYFNYEAQQDKSGLPNDRFSAERPEGSISTLTIQRTEQRDSAMYRCASSFGTRNSPLHFGNGTRLTVT.

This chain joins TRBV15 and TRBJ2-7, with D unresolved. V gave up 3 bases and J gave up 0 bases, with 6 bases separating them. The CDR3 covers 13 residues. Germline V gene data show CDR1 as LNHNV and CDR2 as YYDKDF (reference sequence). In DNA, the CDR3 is TGTGCCACCAGCAGGACCCTCTCCTACGAGCAGTACTTC. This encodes CATSRTLSYEQYF.

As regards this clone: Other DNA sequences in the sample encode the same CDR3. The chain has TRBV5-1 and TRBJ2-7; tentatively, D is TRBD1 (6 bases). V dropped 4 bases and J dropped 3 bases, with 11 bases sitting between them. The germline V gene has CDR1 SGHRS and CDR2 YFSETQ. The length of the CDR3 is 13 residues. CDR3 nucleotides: TGCGCCAGCAGCCTCACCAGGGGCTACGAGCAGTACTTC. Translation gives CASSLTRGYEQYF.

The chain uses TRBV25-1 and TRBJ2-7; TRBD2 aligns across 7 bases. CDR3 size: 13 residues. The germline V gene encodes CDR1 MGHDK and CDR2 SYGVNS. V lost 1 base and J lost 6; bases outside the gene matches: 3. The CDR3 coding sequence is TGTGCCAGCAGTGAATGGGGGGGAGGCGAGCAGTACTTC. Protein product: CASSEWGGGEQYF.

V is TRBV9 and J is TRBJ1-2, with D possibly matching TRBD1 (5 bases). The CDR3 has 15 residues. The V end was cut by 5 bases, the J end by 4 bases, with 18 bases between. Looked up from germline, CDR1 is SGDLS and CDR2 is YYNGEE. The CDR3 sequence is CASSPGRDGLYGYTF. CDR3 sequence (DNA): TGTGCCAGCAGTCCCGGCCGGGACGGACTCTATGGCTACACCTTC.

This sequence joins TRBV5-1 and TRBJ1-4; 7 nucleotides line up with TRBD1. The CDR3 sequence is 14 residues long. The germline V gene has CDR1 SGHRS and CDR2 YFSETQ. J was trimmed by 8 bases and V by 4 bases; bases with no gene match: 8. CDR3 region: CASSNRGMEEKLFF. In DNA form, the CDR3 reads TGCGCCAGCAGCAACAGGGGCATGGAGGAAAAACTGTTTTTT.

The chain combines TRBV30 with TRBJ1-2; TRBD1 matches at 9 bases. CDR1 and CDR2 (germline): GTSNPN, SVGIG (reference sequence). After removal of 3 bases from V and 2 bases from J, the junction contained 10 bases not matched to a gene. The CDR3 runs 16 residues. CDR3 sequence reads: CAWSRDRVRGNYGYTF. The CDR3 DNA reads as TGTGCCTGGAGCCGGGACAGGGTAAGGGGCAACTATGGCTACACCTTC. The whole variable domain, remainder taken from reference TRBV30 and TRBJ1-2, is SQTIHQWPATLVQPVGSPLSLECTVEGTSNPNLYWYRQAAGRGLQLLFYSVGIGQISSEVPQNLSASRPQDRQFILSSKKLLLSDSGFYLCAWSRDRVRGNYGYTFGSGTRLTVV.